These 14 T cell receptor beta chains came from one sample sequenced in a study of blood T cell repertoires in COVID-19. Clones were sequenced by immunoSEQ multiplex PCR, and TCRdb holds only the in-frame ones, with some missing. The sample lists about 200,000 clones, 75% to 85% seen once, with almost 6% in the top ten. Source material: peripheral blood. The receptors come from a woman between 35 and 50 years old with COVID-19, enrolled during active disease.

On this clone: The junction departs from the called germline gene at one end, perhaps through a read error. CDR3 sequence: CASSTGNF. Here the CDR3 DNA reads TGTGCCAGCAGCACCGGGAACTTC. This rearrangement joins TRBV5-8 to TRBJ2-5; D is perhaps TRBD2 (5 bases). The V gene's germline CDR1 is SGHTS and CDR2 YDEGEE. This CDR3 is built from 8 residues.

This clone came up once. V is TRBV18 and J is TRBJ2-7, with a weak D call TRBD1 (5 bases). The ends were cut back, 3 bases at V and 6 bases at J, with 15 bases in the middle. Germline V gene lookup returns CDR1 KGHSH and CDR2 LQKENI. CDR3 length: 14 residues. In nucleotides, the CDR3 is TGTGCCAGCTCACCCGGGTCCAGGGAAGCCGAGCAGTACTTC. As protein: CASSPGSREAEQYF. Full variable domain (outside the CDR3, taken from reference TRBV18 and TRBJ2-7): NAGVMQNPRHLVRRRGQEARLRCSPMKGHSHVYWYRQLPEEGLKFMVYLQKENIIDESGMPKERFSAEFPKEGPSILRIQQVVRGDSAAYFCASSPGSREAEQYFGPGTRLTVT.

Regarding this clone: Within the sample, other DNA sequences also encode this same CDR3. The V call is TRBV2, the J call TRBJ1-2; perhaps TRBD1 as D (5 bases). The germline V gene has CDR1 SNHLY and CDR2 FYNNEI. The CDR3 length is 13 residues. V lost 2 bases and J 2 bases, leaving 6 bases between the germline ends. CDR3 in DNA: TGTGCCAGCAGTGAACGGGGGAACTATGGCTACACCTTC. Its protein is CASSERGNYGYTF.

This clone was seen only a few times. The CDR3 coding sequence is TGTGCCAGCAGATCCACAGGGTACTATGGCTACACCTTC. Translated, it gives CASRSTGYYGYTF. The genes are TRBV6-5 and TRBJ1-2, with D maybe TRBD1 (6 bases). V was trimmed by 6 bases and J by 3 bases, leaving 11 bases between them. The germline V gene encodes CDR1 MNHEY and CDR2 SVGAGI. The CDR3 sequence is 13 residues long.

The chain has TRBV2 and TRBJ2-6; the D gene is possibly TRBD1 (5 bases). The CDR3 has 14 amino acids. Trimming stripped 8 bases from V and 3 bases from J, with 11 bases between. Germline CDR1 reads SNHLY; CDR2 reads FYNNEI. The CDR3 sequence: CASRTTNGANVLTF. DNA for the CDR3: TGTGCCAGCCGGACAACTAATGGGGCCAACGTCCTGACTTTC.

The genes are TRBV5-1 and TRBJ1-4, with 8 nucleotides matching TRBD1. CDR3 size: 16 residues. CDR1 is SGHRS, CDR2 YFSETQ, per germline. V shed 0 bases, J shed 5 bases, and the junction held 6 bases outside the gene matches. CDR3 in amino acids: CASSLVNRGTNEKLFF. Written as DNA, the CDR3 is TGCGCCAGCAGCTTGGTGAACAGGGGGACGAATGAAAAACTGTTTTTT.

J is TRBJ2-1 and V is TRBV5-1; 14 nucleotides line up with TRBD2. This CDR3 is built from 18 residues. Germline trimming cut 4 bases from V and 0 bases from J; bases unmatched to any gene: 6. Germline CDR1 and CDR2: SGHRS and YFSETQ. The CDR3 region is CASSGAGTSGSSYNEQFF. As DNA, the CDR3 is TGCGCCAGCAGCGGAGCCGGGACTAGCGGGAGCTCCTACAATGAGCAGTTCTTC.

The chain links TRBV6-2 or TRBV6-3 to TRBJ2-3, with TRBD1 as a possible D gene (6 bases). The CDR3 runs 17 residues. Germline lookup yields CDR1 MNHEY and CDR2 SVGEGT. V shed 2 bases and J shed 0 bases, with 15 bases lying between them. The CDR3 region is CASSYAAGEPSTDTQYF. CDR3 nucleotides: TGTGCCAGCAGTTACGCGGCAGGGGAACCGAGCACAGATACGCAGTATTTT.

The V call is TRBV7-9, the J call TRBJ2-7; 9 nucleotides match TRBD2. This CDR3 contains 15 residues. Germline CDR1 is SEHNR and CDR2 is FQNEAQ (reference sequence). Losses at the gene ends were 5 bases for V and 0 bases for J; bases not matched to a gene: 5. CDR3 nucleotide sequence: TGTGCCAGCAGCGATTCTAGCGGGAACTCCTACGAGCAGTACTTC. It translates to CASSDSSGNSYEQYF.

The V gene is TRBV20-1, the J gene TRBJ1-1; D not certain. CDR1 and CDR2 from the germline V gene are DFQATT and SNEGSKA (reference sequence). The ends were cut back, 6 bases at V and 11 bases at J, with 10 bases in the middle. The CDR3 has 9 amino acids. The CDR3 spells CSAVSGAFF. The CDR3 DNA sequence: TGCAGTGCCGTCTCGGGGGCTTTCTTT.

The chain joins TRBV27 to TRBJ1-2; 10 bases are a match to TRBD1. The ends lost 0 bases at V and 4 bases at J; junction bases unmatched: 14. The CDR3 contains 19 residues. Germline loops: CDR1 MNHEY, CDR2 SMNVEV (reference sequence). The CDR3 region has the DNA TGTGCCAGCAGTTTATCCCCCCCCGCATCGACAGGGGGCATCTATGGCTACACCTTC. It encodes CASSLSPPASTGGIYGYTF.

The J gene is TRBJ2-3, the V gene TRBV9, with D tentatively TRBD1 (7 bases). Germline V gene data show CDR1 as SGDLS and CDR2 as YYNGEE. Trimming shortened V by 1 base and J by 4 bases, and 13 bases separated the two germline ends. CDR3 length: 15 amino acids. The chain's CDR3 is CASSVQGDWADTQYF. The CDR3, as DNA: TGTGCCAGCAGCGTACAGGGGGACTGGGCAGATACGCAGTATTTT. The full variable domain, its missing parts supplied by reference TRBV9 and TRBJ2-3, is DSGVTQTPKHLITATGQRVTLRCSPRSGDLSVYWYQQSLDQGLQFLIQYYNGEERAKGNILERFSAQQFPDLHSELNLSSLELGDSALYFCASSVQGDWADTQYFGPGTRLTVL.

The CDR3 loop is CASSTNGGENTEAFF. CDR3 nucleotide sequence: TGCGCCAGCAGCACCAACGGGGGGGAGAACACTGAAGCTTTCTTT. This chain links TRBV5-1 with TRBJ1-1, with D maybe TRBD1 (5 bases). V shed 4 bases and J shed 1 base, with 14 bases lying between them. Germline-derived CDR1 and CDR2 are SGHRS and YFSETQ. The CDR3 contains 15 residues. Looking up the rest from reference TRBV5-1 and TRBJ1-1 gives the full variable domain: KAGVTQTPRYLIKTRGQQVTLSCSPISGHRSVSWYQQTPGQGLQFLFEYFSETQRNKGNFPGRFSGRQFSNSRSEMNVSTLELGDSALYLCASSTNGGENTEAFFGQGTRLTVV.

The chain is built from TRBV5-1 and TRBJ2-1; 10 positions agree with TRBD1. The length of the CDR3 is 15 residues. The ends lost 2 bases at V and 9 bases at J; junction bases unmatched: 8. The V gene's germline CDR1 is SGHRS and CDR2 YFSETQ. CDR3 sequence (DNA): TGCGCCAGCAGCTTCAAAGGACAGGGGGTTGGTGAGCAGTTCTTC. This encodes CASSFKGQGVGEQFF.